What follows are 28 T cell receptor beta chains derived from one specimen sequenced in a study of blood T cell repertoires in COVID-19. Here immunoSEQ multiplex PCR was the method, and the copy in TCRdb shows in-frame clones only, minus some. The table has over 140,000 clones, about 80% seen once. The sequencing input was PBMCs or T cells enriched from blood (not recorded which). The source is a woman aged 45-60 years who had recovered from COVID-19.

On this clone: The sample contains more than one DNA sequence encoding this CDR3. This sequence joins TRBV5-1 and TRBJ1-6; D remains unclear. The V gene's germline CDR1 is SGHRS and CDR2 YFSETQ. The CDR3 consists of 13 residues. Trimming removed 0 bases at V and 8 bases at J, with 6 bases between. CDR3 bases: TGCGCCAGCAGCTTGGACGGAGATTCACCCCTCCACTTT. The encoded protein is CASSLDGDSPLHF.

The table lists this clone with a few counts. V and J are TRBV10-2 and TRBJ1-4; no clear D gene. The germline V and J ends were trimmed by 6 bases and 2 bases, with 7 bases remaining between them. The germline V gene encodes CDR1 WSHSY and CDR2 SAAADI. The CDR3 length is 13 residues. DNA of the CDR3: TGCGCCAGCAGGGAACAGACTAATGAAAAACTGTTTTTT. This encodes CASREQTNEKLFF.

This clone was recorded only once. This chain's CDR3 is CASSAGDNSNYGYTF. The CDR3 DNA is TGCGCCAGCAGCGCGGGGGACAATTCAAACTATGGCTACACCTTC. V is TRBV5-1 and J is TRBJ1-2, with D possibly TRBD1 on 6 matching bases. The CDR3 loop spans 15 amino acids. Germline V gene data show CDR1 as SGHRS and CDR2 as YFSETQ. The V end was cut by 4 bases, the J end by 2 bases, with 15 bases between. Together with reference TRBV5-1 and TRBJ1-2, the CDR3 gives the full variable domain: KAGVTQTPRYLIKTRGQQVTLSCSPISGHRSVSWYQQTPGQGLQFLFEYFSETQRNKGNFPGRFSGRQFSNSRSEMNVSTLELGDSALYLCASSAGDNSNYGYTFGSGTRLTVV.

This sequence joins TRBV19 and TRBJ1-1, with D possibly being TRBD1 (5 bases). The CDR3 contains 14 residues. The germline CDR1 and CDR2 sequences are LNHDA and SQIVND (reference sequence). The V gene lost 3 bases and the J gene lost 1 base, with 9 bases spanning the gap. CDR3 DNA: TGTGCCAGTAGTATGGGGGAGGGGAACACTGAAGCTTTCTTT. As protein: CASSMGEGNTEAFF.

The V gene is TRBV7-2, the J gene TRBJ1-2, with D perhaps matching TRBD1 (6 bases). CDR3 size: 13 residues. V lost 1 base to trimming and J lost 5 bases, with 8 bases between them. Germline V lookup: CDR1 SGHTA, CDR2 FQGNSA. The CDR3 region has the DNA TGTGCCAGCAGCTTAGTTCAGGGGTATGGCTACACCTTC. This translates into CASSLVQGYGYTF.

The V and J genes are TRBV23-1 and TRBJ2-3; possibly TRBD2 for D (5 bases). TRBV23-1 is designated an ORF whose function remains uncertain. This CDR3 is 15 amino acids long. V dropped 2 bases and J dropped 2 bases, with 11 bases sitting between them. DNA for the CDR3: TGCGCCAGCAGTCAAGAAAAGCGGAACACAGATACGCAGTATTTT. It encodes CASSQEKRNTDTQYF.

The gene calls are TRBV28 and TRBJ1-5; D is ambiguous. The V gene's germline CDR1 is MDHEN and CDR2 SYDVKM. Trimming cost V 1 base and J 9 bases, with 7 bases left between them. CDR3 length: 12 amino acids. The chain's CDR3 is CASSLSPRPQHF. The CDR3 DNA follows: TGTGCCAGCAGTTTATCTCCGAGGCCCCAGCATTTT. The full variable domain, completed using reference TRBV28 and TRBJ1-5, is DVKVTQSSRYLVKRTGEKVFLECVQDMDHENMFWYRQDPGLGLRLIYFSYDVKMKEKGDIPEGYSVSREKKERFSLILESASTNQTSMYLCASSLSPRPQHFGDGTRLSIL.

The CDR3 DNA sequence: TGTGCCAGCAGTTTACCCATCGGGTCACCCCTCCACTTT. This translates into CASSLPIGSPLHF. The genes are TRBV28 and TRBJ1-6, with D uncertain. Germline V gene lookup returns CDR1 MDHEN and CDR2 SYDVKM. V lost 2 bases and J lost 10, with 9 bases in between. This CDR3 contains 13 residues.

The chain uses TRBV6-5 and TRBJ2-3; no reliable D call. V shed 2 bases and J shed 0 bases, with 9 bases lying between them. CDR3 length: 15 residues. CDR1 and CDR2 from the germline V gene are MNHEY and SVGAGI. The CDR3 region is CASSYGIASTDTQYF. The DNA for the CDR3 is TGTGCCAGCAGTTACGGTATAGCTAGCACAGATACGCAGTATTTT.

This clone was recorded at least ten times. This chain connects TRBV7-2 to TRBJ1-2, with a possible D match to TRBD1 (5 bases). Trimming removed 5 bases from V and 7 bases from J, with 14 bases in between. In germline, CDR1 is SGHTA, CDR2 FQGNSA. The CDR3 loop spans 13 amino acids. For the CDR3, the DNA is TGTGCCAGCAGCCGGACAAGGGTTGGTGGCTACACCTTC. Residues: CASSRTRVGGYTF.

This sequence joins TRBV18 and TRBJ2-7; 7 bases are shared with TRBD1. J was trimmed by 0 bases and V by 1 base; bases with no gene match: 3. The CDR3 has 15 residues. Germline V gene sequence: CDR1 KGHSH, CDR2 LQKENI. The CDR3 loop is CASSPLTGSSYEQYF. CDR3 bases: TGTGCCAGCTCACCACTGACAGGGAGCTCCTACGAGCAGTACTTC. Based on the CDR3 plus reference TRBV18 and TRBJ2-7, the full variable domain is NAGVMQNPRHLVRRRGQEARLRCSPMKGHSHVYWYRQLPEEGLKFMVYLQKENIIDESGMPKERFSAEFPKEGPSILRIQQVVRGDSAAYFCASSPLTGSSYEQYFGPGTRLTVT.

This clone turned up a few times. The chain joins TRBV7-3 to TRBJ2-5; D is perhaps TRBD2 (6 bases). Germline CDR1 SGHTA, CDR2 FQGTGA. V shed 1 base and J shed 3 bases, with 12 bases lying between them. This CDR3 spans 15 amino acids. CDR3 residues: CASSLMGLSKETQYF. For the CDR3, the DNA is TGTGCCAGCAGCTTAATGGGACTTTCTAAAGAGACCCAGTACTTC.

The rearrangement uses TRBV5-1 and TRBJ2-1; the D is unclear. Deletions cut 4 bases from V and 2 bases from J, with 10 bases between. The CDR3 runs to 14 residues. Per the germline V gene, CDR1 is SGHRS and CDR2 is YFSETQ. CDR3 residues: CASSVMQTYNEQFF. CDR3 DNA sequence: TGCGCCAGCAGCGTAATGCAGACCTACAATGAGCAGTTCTTC.

V and J are TRBV5-1 and TRBJ1-2; weak D call: TRBD1 (6 bases). This CDR3 contains 13 residues. Trimming left V 2 bases short and J 6 bases short, with 11 bases between. The germline CDR1 and CDR2 sequences are SGHRS and YFSETQ. CDR3 sequence (DNA): TGCGCCAGCAGCTTCTCACAGGGAGATGGCTACACCTTC. The encoded protein is CASSFSQGDGYTF. Filled out from reference TRBV5-1 and TRBJ1-2, the complete variable domain reads KAGVTQTPRYLIKTRGQQVTLSCSPISGHRSVSWYQQTPGQGLQFLFEYFSETQRNKGNFPGRFSGRQFSNSRSEMNVSTLELGDSALYLCASSFSQGDGYTFGSGTRLTVV.

This clone has a handful of counts. This rearrangement joins TRBV30 to TRBJ1-1; D perhaps matches TRBD1 (5 bases). CDR3 length: 12 amino acids. The germline gives CDR1 GTSNPN, CDR2 SVGIG (reference sequence). The V and J ends lost 3 bases and 5 bases respectively, with 10 bases between them. CDR3 sequence reads: CAWRQGRTEAFF. The CDR3 DNA follows: TGTGCCTGGAGGCAGGGAAGAACTGAAGCTTTCTTT.

The chain carries TRBV11-3 and TRBJ2-1; 10 bases align to TRBD1. Per germline, CDR1 SGHNT and CDR2 YENEEA. CDR3 size: 16 residues. The J segment lost 4 bases and the V segment lost 5 bases, leaving 8 bases of the junction unmatched. CDR3 sequence (DNA): TGTGCCAGCAGCGAAAGGTGGACAGGGGGATACAATGAGCAGTTCTTC. This encodes CASSERWTGGYNEQFF.

This clone has a handful of counts. The chain is built from TRBV5-1 and TRBJ1-6, with unresolved D. V was pared by 3 bases and J by 8 bases, with 9 bases between. Germline CDR1 and CDR2: SGHRS and YFSETQ. CDR3 length equals 13 residues. The CDR3 loop reads CASSYGEDSPLHF. CDR3 in DNA: TGCGCCAGCAGCTACGGGGAGGATTCACCCCTCCACTTT.

This clone was recorded a few times. V and J are TRBV7-2 and TRBJ1-6; no clear D. The CDR3 runs to 14 residues. V was clipped by 4 bases and J by 4 bases, with 8 bases between them. Germline CDR1 SGHTA, CDR2 FQGNSA. CDR3 DNA sequence: TGTGCCAGCAGCTCCACAGATTATAATTCACCCCTCCACTTT. It codes for CASSSTDYNSPLHF.

The chain employs TRBV11-3 and TRBJ2-1; D remains ambiguous. The CDR3 totals 13 residues. Trimming took 2 bases from V and 4 from J, leaving 6 bases between them. The germline V gene has CDR1 SGHNT and CDR2 YENEEA. CDR3 sequence reads: CASSLPRYNEQFF. The DNA for the CDR3 is TGTGCCAGCAGCTTACCGCGGTACAATGAGCAGTTCTTC.

The chain is built from TRBV29-1 and TRBJ2-5, with no clear D. The V end was cut by 6 bases, the J end by 2 bases, with 10 bases between. CDR1 is SQVTM, CDR2 ANQGSEA, per germline. The CDR3 spans 12 residues. The CDR3 coding sequence is TGCAGCGTACACAGTAAACAAGAGACCCAGTACTTC. Amino acid sequence: CSVHSKQETQYF. The full variable domain, rest sourced from reference TRBV29-1 and TRBJ2-5, is SAVISQKPSRDICQRGTSLTIQCQVDSQVTMMFWYRQQPGQSLTLIATANQGSEATYESGFVIDKFPISRPNLTFSTLTVSNMSPEDSSIYLCSVHSKQETQYFGPGTRLLVL.

The V gene is TRBV3-1 (or the pseudogene TRBV3-2), the J gene TRBJ1-2; no clear D gene. Germline V CDR1 and CDR2: LGHDT, YNNKEL (reference sequence). Trimming pared 4 bases from V and 8 bases from J, leaving 14 bases between. This CDR3 is built from 13 residues. Written as DNA, the CDR3 is TGTGCCAGCAGCCGAGACCGAGGAGGAGGCTACACCTTC. It encodes CASSRDRGGGYTF.

This rearrangement joins TRBV10-3 to TRBJ1-2; D not resolved. Germline-derived CDR1 and CDR2 are ENHRY and SYGVKD. V shed 3 bases and J shed 5 bases, with 7 bases lying between them. The CDR3 extends over 12 amino acids. CDR3 bases: TGTGCCATCAGTGAAGAACTATATGGCTACACCTTC. This encodes CAISEELYGYTF.

In this sample, this clone turned up many times. The chain combines TRBV6-1 with TRBJ2-1, with 8 bases aligning to TRBD1. The trim removed 3 bases at V and 8 bases at J, leaving 3 bases unmatched. Per germline, CDR1 MNHNS and CDR2 SASEGT. This CDR3 has 13 residues. The CDR3 DNA sequence: TGTGCCAGCAGTGATTTGGACAGGGATGAGCAGTTCTTC. Translating gives CASSDLDRDEQFF.

V and J are TRBV4-1 and TRBJ2-1, with 14 bases identical to TRBD2. V gave up 1 base and J gave up 14 bases; unmatched junction bases: 1. CDR1 is MGHRA, CDR2 YSYEKL, per germline. CDR3 size: 13 residues. The CDR3 reads CASSQGLAGGEFF. CDR3 sequence (DNA): TGCGCCAGCAGCCAAGGACTAGCGGGGGGGGAGTTCTTC.

The CDR3 DNA is TGTGCCAGCAGTGAAGAGGGACAGGGAAACACTGAAGCTTTCTTT. This translates into CASSEEGQGNTEAFF. The chain employs TRBV2 and TRBJ1-1; 9 positions match TRBD1. J gave up 2 bases and V 1 base, and 2 bases lay outside the gene matches. The CDR3 is made up of 15 amino acids. The germline V gene has CDR1 SNHLY and CDR2 FYNNEI.

This chain links TRBV3-1 (or the pseudogene TRBV3-2) with TRBJ2-3, with TRBD1 matching over 9 bases. Germline V CDR1 and CDR2: LGHDT, YNNKEL (reference sequence). Trimming took 5 bases from V and 1 from J; bases not matched to a gene: 4. The CDR3 sequence is 15 residues long. The CDR3 DNA sequence: TGTGCCAGCAGCTCCCGGACAGGGGGCACAGATACGCAGTATTTT. Translating gives CASSSRTGGTDTQYF.

The genes are TRBV19 and TRBJ2-1; 7 bases align to TRBD1. The CDR3 loop spans 13 amino acids. Germline V gene data show CDR1 as LNHDA and CDR2 as SQIVND (reference sequence). V dropped 5 bases and J dropped 7; count of bases not matched to a gene: 5. The CDR3 region is CASSRTGWNEQFF. In DNA, the CDR3 is TGTGCCAGTAGTCGGACAGGTTGGAATGAGCAGTTCTTC. Supplemented by reference TRBV19 and TRBJ2-1, the full variable domain reads DGGITQSPKYLFRKEGQNVTLSCEQNLNHDAMYWYRQDPGQGLRLIYYSQIVNDFQKGDIAEGYSVSREKKESFPLTVTSAQKNPTAFYLCASSRTGWNEQFFGPGTRLTVL.

The V call is TRBV5-1, the J call TRBJ2-7; D may be TRBD1 (5 bases). The CDR3 runs to 14 residues. Germline V CDR1 and CDR2: SGHRS, YFSETQ. Trimming removed 4 bases at V and 2 bases at J, with 13 bases between. CDR3 in DNA: TGCGCCAGCAGCCTCAGGGCAGAAACCTACGAGCAGTACTTC. It specifies CASSLRAETYEQYF.